Listed below are T cell receptor beta chains from one sample, sequenced in a study of CD8 T cells in Susac syndrome. TCRdb processed the immunoSEQ multiplex PCR reads anew with MiXCR; each CDR3 protein has one entry. The table includes over 350,000 distinct CDR3 sequences, more than 80% detected once. Sequenced input: CD8+ T cells from PBMCs. The source is a human donor with multiple sclerosis. Both conserved end residues are part of each CDR3. The D gene is left open where the match is weak. Part of the rows lack a size; the others show once, few, many or a class for expanded clones.

NA	NA	TRBV7-9	TRBJ1-1	CASSPGWGGTEAFF	TGTGCCAGCAGCCCCGGCTGGGGGGGCACTGAAGCTTTCTTT
TRBD1	once	TRBV5-5	TRBJ1-5	CASTETGGGQPQHF	TGTGCCAGCACCGAAACAGGGGGCGGTCAGCCCCAGCATTTT
NA	NA	TRBV30	TRBJ2-7	CAWSVLEGVYEQYF	TGTGCCTGGAGTGTACTAGAGGGGGTTTACGAGCAGTACTTC
TRBD1	NA	TRBV5-1	TRBJ1-2	CASSLGGGDYHGYTF	TGCGCCAGCAGCTTGGGAGGGGGCGACTACCATGGCTACACCTTC
TRBD1	NA	TRBV6-5	TRBJ2-1	CASSPSGQGAGEQFF	TGTGCCAGCAGTCCCTCGGGACAGGGGGCGGGTGAGCAGTTCTTC
TRBD2	NA	TRBV6-6	TRBJ2-2	CASSSGLARTGELFF	TGTGCCAGCAGCTCTGGACTAGCGAGGACCGGGGAGCTGTTTTTT
TRBD1	NA	TRBV25-1	TRBJ2-7	CASSESGQGSTSEQYF	TGTGCCAGCAGTGAATCCGGACAGGGCTCTACGAGCGAGCAGTACTTC
NA	NA	TRBV28	TRBJ2-6	CASSFLNSGANVLTF	TGTGCCAGCAGTTTCTTGAACTCTGGGGCCAACGTCCTGACTTTC
TRBD2	NA	TRBV2	TRBJ2-3	CASSVTSGSQKYF	TGTGCCAGCAGTGTAACTAGCGGGAGCCAAAAATATTTT
NA	NA	TRBV20-1	TRBJ2-7	CSARAVSYEQYF	TGCAGTGCTAGGGCAGTCTCCTACGAGCAGTACTTC
TRBD2	NA	TRBV28	TRBJ2-7	CASRSGTSGRYEQYF	TGTGCCAGCAGATCCGGGACTAGCGGGAGGTATGAGCAGTACTTC
NA	NA	TRBV4-1	TRBJ2-7	CASSQVVHGTEYEQYF	TGCGCCAGCAGCCAAGTAGTTCACGGGACCGAGTACGAGCAGTACTTC
NA	NA	TRBV7-6	TRBJ2-4	CASSLGSMGGGNIQYF	TGTGCCAGCAGCTTAGGCTCAATGGGGGGTGGAAACATTCAGTACTTC
NA	NA	TRBV20-1	TRBJ2-7	CSARDLWGKGSYEQYF	TGCAGTGCTAGAGATCTGTGGGGCAAGGGCTCCTACGAGCAGTACTTC
TRBD2	NA	TRBV14	TRBJ2-5	CASSRSGTKLGETQYF	TGTGCCAGCAGCCGAAGCGGGACCAAACTGGGAGAGACCCAGTACTTC
TRBD1	NA	TRBV6-5	TRBJ1-2	CASSYSSPGTGDFYGYTF	TGTGCCAGCAGTTACTCAAGCCCCGGGACAGGGGACTTCTATGGCTACACCTTC
TRBD1	NA	TRBV5-6	TRBJ1-3	CASSEGTAASGNTIYF	TGTGCCAGCAGCGAAGGGACAGCCGCCTCTGGAAACACCATATATTTT
TRBD1	few	TRBV7-6	TRBJ2-5	CASSFPGTGEETQYF	TGTGCCAGCAGCTTCCCCGGGACAGGGGAAGAGACCCAGTACTTC
NA	NA	TRBV3-1	TRBJ1-5	CASSQERFNQPQHF	TGTGCCAGCAGCCAAGAGAGGTTTAATCAGCCCCAGCATTTT
NA	NA	TRBV5-1	TRBJ1-5	CASSPLAGDQPQHF	TGCGCCAGCAGCCCACTCGCAGGGGATCAGCCCCAGCATTTT